This TCR beta chain was documented in a study of T cells in Graves' hyperthyroidism and ophthalmopathy. Broader study findings: Ophthalmopathy stood apart from stable hyperthyroidism in a 13 V-J model.

Patients showing uncontrolled infection, other autoimmune disease, pregnancy or lactation were ineligible. Orbital computed tomography, thyroid ultrasound, serum thyroxine and TRAb, and clinical symptoms together informed the diagnoses. Fresh 10 ml peripheral blood yielded PBMCs. This clonotype was counted ten times or more. Its antigen is still unknown. RNA transcripts were the template for amplifying TCR beta CDR3 regions. The TCR CDR3 was amplified in a first-round RT-PCR using the HTBI primer set. Via MiXCR, TCRdb re-called the multiplex PCR reads, giving one row per CDR3 protein. The data hold approximately 600,000 distinct CDR3 sequences, with approximately 13% observed a single time. V was clipped by 5 bases and J by 4 bases, with 15 bases between them. CDR1 and CDR2 (germline): SGHVS, FQNEAQ. This CDR3 has 14 residues.

The chain carries TRBV7-8 and TRBJ2-7; D may match TRBD1 or TRBD2 (5 bases each). The sample consisted of blood. This sequence was found in a woman aged 30 to 39 with Graves' hyperthyroidism that later progressed to Graves' ophthalmopathy. This CDR3 reads CASSERGPQYEQYF. The CDR3 DNA reads as TGTGCCAGCAGCGAACGGGGCCCCCAGTACGAGCAGTACTTC.